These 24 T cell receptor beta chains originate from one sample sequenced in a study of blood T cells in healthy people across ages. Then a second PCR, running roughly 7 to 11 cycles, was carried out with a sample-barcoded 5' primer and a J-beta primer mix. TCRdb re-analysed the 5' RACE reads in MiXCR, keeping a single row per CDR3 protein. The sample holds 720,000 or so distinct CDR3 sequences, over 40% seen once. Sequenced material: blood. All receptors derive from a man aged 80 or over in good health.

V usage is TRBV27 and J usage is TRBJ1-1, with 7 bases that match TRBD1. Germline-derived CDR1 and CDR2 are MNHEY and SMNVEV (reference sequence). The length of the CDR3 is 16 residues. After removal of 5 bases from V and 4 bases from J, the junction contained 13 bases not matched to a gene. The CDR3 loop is CASSLQMTGIGTEAFF. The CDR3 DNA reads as TGTGCCAGCAGTCTTCAGATGACAGGGATAGGCACTGAAGCTTTCTTT.

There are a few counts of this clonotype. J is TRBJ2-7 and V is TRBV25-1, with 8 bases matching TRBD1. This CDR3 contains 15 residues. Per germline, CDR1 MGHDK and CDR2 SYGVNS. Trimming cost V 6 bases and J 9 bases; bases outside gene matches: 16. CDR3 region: CASRGSGQALRGQYF. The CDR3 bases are TGTGCCAGCAGAGGTTCGGGACAGGCTCTACGAGGGCAGTACTTC.

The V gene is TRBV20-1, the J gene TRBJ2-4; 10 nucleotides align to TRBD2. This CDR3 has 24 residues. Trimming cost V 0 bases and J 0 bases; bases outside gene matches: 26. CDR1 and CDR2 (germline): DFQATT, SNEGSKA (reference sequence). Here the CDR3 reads CSARDWGQGGGPGTSVLAKNIQYF. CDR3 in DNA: TGCAGTGCTAGAGATTGGGGGCAGGGCGGGGGGCCGGGGACTAGCGTACTAGCCAAAAACATTCAGTACTTC.

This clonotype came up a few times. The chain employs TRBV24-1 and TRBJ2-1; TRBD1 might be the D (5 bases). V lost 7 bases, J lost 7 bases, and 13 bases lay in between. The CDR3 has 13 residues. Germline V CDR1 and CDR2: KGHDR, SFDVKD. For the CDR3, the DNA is TGTGCCACCAGCGATCAGGGTAAGAATGAGCAGTTCTTC. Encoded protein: CATSDQGKNEQFF.

The CDR3 reads CASRPQGTRGGYTF. In DNA, the CDR3 is TGTGCCAGCAGACCACAGGGTACGCGAGGTGGCTACACCTTC. The chain couples TRBV12-3 or TRBV12-4 to TRBJ1-2; TRBD1 might be the D (6 bases). V lost 6 bases and J 7 bases, leaving 18 bases between the germline ends. This CDR3 region has 14 residues.

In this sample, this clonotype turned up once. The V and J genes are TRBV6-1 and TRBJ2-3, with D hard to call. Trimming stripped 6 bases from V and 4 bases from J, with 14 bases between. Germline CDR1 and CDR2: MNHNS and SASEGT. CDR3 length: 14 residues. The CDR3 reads CASRKNLGPDTQYF. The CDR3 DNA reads TGTGCCAGCAGAAAGAACCTAGGGCCAGATACGCAGTATTTT.

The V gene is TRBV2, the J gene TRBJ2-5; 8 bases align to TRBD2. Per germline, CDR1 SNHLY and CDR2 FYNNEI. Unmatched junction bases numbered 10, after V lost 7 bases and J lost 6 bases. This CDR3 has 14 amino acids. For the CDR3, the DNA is TGTGCCAGCAATCCGGCGGGGGGTTTTAAGACCCAGTACTTC. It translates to CASNPAGGFKTQYF.

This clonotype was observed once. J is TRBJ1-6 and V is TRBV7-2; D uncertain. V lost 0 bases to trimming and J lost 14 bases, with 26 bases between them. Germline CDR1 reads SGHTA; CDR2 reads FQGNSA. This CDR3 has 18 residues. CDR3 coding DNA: TGTGCCAGCAGCTTAGCGGTAGGGTCAGTCCGGTCGGTTCCAGCCCTCCACTTT. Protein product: CASSLAVGSVRSVPALHF.

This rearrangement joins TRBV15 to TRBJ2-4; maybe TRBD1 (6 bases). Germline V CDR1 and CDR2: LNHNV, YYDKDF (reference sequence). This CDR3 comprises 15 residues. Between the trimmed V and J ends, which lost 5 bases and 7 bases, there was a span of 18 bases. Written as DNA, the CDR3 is TGTGCCACCAGCGCCCAGTCCCTAACAGGGAACATTCAGTACTTC. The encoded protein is CATSAQSLTGNIQYF.

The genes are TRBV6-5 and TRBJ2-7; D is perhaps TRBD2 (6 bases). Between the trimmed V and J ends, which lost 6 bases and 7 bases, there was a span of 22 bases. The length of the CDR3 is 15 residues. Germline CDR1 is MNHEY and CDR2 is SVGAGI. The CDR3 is CASSSGSYPGGEQYF. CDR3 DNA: TGTGCCAGCAGCTCCGGGAGTTACCCTGGGGGTGAGCAGTACTTC.

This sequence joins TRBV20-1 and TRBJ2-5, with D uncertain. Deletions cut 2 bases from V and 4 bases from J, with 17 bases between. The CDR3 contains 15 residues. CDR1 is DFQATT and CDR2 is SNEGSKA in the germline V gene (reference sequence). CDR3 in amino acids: CSARPYTRLGETQYF. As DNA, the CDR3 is TGCAGTGCTAGACCTTATACCCGGTTGGGAGAGACCCAGTACTTC.

This CDR3 is CAISGRTGTYEQYF. In DNA form, the CDR3 reads TGTGCCATCAGTGGAAGGACAGGTACCTACGAGCAGTACTTC. The J gene is TRBJ2-7, the V gene TRBV10-3; 7 positions match TRBD1. This CDR3 is 14 amino acids long. The junction had 5 bases not matched to a gene; V was cut back by 4 bases and J by 2 bases. CDR1 is ENHRY, CDR2 SYGVKD, per germline.

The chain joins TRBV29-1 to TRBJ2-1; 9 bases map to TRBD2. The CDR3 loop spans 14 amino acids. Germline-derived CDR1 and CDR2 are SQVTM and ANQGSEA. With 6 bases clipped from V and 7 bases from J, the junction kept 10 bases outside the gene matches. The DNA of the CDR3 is TGCAGCGTAGAGCGTAGCGGGAGCTGGAATGAGCAGTTCTTC. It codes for CSVERSGSWNEQFF.

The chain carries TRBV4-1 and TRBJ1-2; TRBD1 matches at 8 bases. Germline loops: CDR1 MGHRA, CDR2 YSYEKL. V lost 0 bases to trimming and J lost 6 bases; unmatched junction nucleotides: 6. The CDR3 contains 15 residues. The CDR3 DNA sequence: TGCGCCAGCAGCCAAGATCGACAGGGGCCGGATGGCTACACCTTC. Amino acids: CASSQDRQGPDGYTF.

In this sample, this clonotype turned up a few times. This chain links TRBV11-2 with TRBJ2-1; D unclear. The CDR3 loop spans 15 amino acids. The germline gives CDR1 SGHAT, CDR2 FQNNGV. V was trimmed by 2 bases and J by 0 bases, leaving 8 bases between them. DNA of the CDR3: TGTGCCAGCAGCTTAATGGGGTACTCCTACAATGAGCAGTTCTTC. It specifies CASSLMGYSYNEQFF.

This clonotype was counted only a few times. This CDR3 is CASSERFRAGGETQYF. The CDR3 DNA sequence: TGTGCCAGCAGCGAGCGCTTTAGAGCGGGGGGGGAGACCCAGTACTTC. The genes are TRBV7-9 and TRBJ2-7; TRBD2 matches at 10 bases. Judging by the DNA end, TRBJ2-5 fits better; the J call may be wrong. Germline V gene sequence: CDR1 SEHNR, CDR2 FQNEAQ (reference sequence). The CDR3 spans 16 residues.

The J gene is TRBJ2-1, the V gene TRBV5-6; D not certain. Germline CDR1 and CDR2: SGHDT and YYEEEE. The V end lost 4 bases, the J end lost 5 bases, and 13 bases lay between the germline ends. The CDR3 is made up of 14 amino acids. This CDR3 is CASSILWQNNEQFF. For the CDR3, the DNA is TGTGCCAGCAGCATTCTCTGGCAGAACAATGAGCAGTTCTTC.

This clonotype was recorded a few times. The CDR3, as DNA: TGTGCCAGCAGCCCTTCTTTTCGGCGGGAGCTCTTCCCTTCTTACAATGAGCAGTTCTTC. Residues: CASSPSFRRELFPSYNEQFF. The chain carries TRBV7-2 and TRBJ2-1, with 7 bases identical to TRBD2. The CDR3 spans 20 residues. The germline V gene encodes CDR1 SGHTA and CDR2 FQGNSA. The V segment lost 5 bases and the J segment 4 bases; nucleotides outside the gene matches: 23.

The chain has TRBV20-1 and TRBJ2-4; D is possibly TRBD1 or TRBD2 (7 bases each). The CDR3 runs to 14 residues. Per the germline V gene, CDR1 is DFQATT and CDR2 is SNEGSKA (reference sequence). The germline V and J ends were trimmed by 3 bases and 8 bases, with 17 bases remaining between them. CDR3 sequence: CSASRGQAGDIQYF. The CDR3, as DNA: TGCAGTGCTAGTCGTGGACAGGCGGGGGACATTCAGTACTTC.

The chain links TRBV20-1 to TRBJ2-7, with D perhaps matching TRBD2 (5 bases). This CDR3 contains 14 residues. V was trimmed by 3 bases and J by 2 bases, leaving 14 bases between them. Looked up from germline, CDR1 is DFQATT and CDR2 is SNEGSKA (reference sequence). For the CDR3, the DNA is TGCAGTGCTAGGACTACAACCCTTACCTACGAGCAGTACTTC. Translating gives CSARTTTLTYEQYF.

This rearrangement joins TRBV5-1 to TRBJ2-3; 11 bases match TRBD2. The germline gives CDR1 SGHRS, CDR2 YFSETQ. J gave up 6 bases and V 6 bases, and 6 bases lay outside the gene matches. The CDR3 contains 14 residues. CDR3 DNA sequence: TGCGCCAGCACCATCATAGCGGGGGGGGATACGCAGTATTTT. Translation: CASTIIAGGDTQYF.

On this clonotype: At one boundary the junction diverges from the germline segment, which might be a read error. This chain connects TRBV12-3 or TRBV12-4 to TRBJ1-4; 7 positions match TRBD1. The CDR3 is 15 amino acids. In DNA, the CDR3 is TGTGCCGGCAGTCTAACAGGGGCTTTAAATGAAAAACTGTTTTTT. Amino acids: CAGSLTGALNEKLFF.

The CDR3 bases are TGTGCCAGCAGTTTTGAACCGGGACAGGCGCAGTATTTT. Protein product: CASSFEPGQAQYF. The chain has TRBV27 and TRBJ2-3; TRBD1 agrees at 8 bases. Germline CDR1 is MNHEY and CDR2 is SMNVEV (reference sequence). After removal of 3 bases from V and 10 bases from J, the junction contained 6 bases not matched to a gene. This CDR3 has 13 amino acids.

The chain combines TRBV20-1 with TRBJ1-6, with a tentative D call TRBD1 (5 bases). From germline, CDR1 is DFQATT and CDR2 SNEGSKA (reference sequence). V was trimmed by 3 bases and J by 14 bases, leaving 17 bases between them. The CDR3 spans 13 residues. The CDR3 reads CSASQAGMVALHF. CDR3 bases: TGCAGTGCTAGCCAAGCAGGGATGGTGGCCCTCCACTTT.